The 25 T cell receptor beta chains reported below all come from one sample, sequenced in a study of shared clonotypes between healthy human individuals. The method was immunoSEQ multiplex PCR; TCRdb's version includes in-frame clones alone and lacks a portion of them. Of about 1,500,000 clones listed, 96% are singletons. Material: naive CD4+ T cells sorted from blood. Subset here: CD45RA+ positively selected. All receptors derive from a man aged 25-40 years in good health.

J is TRBJ2-7 and V is TRBV5-1; 8 bases line up with TRBD1. In germline, CDR1 is SGHRS, CDR2 YFSETQ. CDR3 length equals 14 residues. V lost 4 bases and J lost 3; bases outside the gene matches: 6. In DNA form, the CDR3 reads TGCGCCAGCAGCCAGGGGACAGGAGACTACGAGCAGTACTTC. The encoded protein is CASSQGTGDYEQYF.

The chain is built from TRBV18 and TRBJ1-1; D is uncertain. Germline V gene sequence: CDR1 KGHSH, CDR2 LQKENI. Trimming cost V 2 bases and J 4 bases, with 8 bases left between them. This CDR3 comprises 13 residues. The CDR3 coding sequence is TGTGCCAGCTCACCAACGGCACCCACTGAAGCTTTCTTT. This sequence encodes CASSPTAPTEAFF.

This clone was counted once. V gene TRBV4-1 combines with J gene TRBJ2-5; 13 bases match TRBD2. V dropped 3 bases and J dropped 4; count of bases not matched to a gene: 11. The germline gives CDR1 MGHRA, CDR2 YSYEKL. The CDR3 is made up of 18 amino acids. The CDR3 reads CASSHGTTSGRAGETQYF. The CDR3 nucleotides are TGCGCCAGCAGCCATGGGACAACTAGCGGGAGGGCCGGAGAGACCCAGTACTTC.

This chain joins TRBV19 and TRBJ2-1, with unresolved D. CDR3 size: 13 residues. V shed 3 bases and J shed 7 bases, with 10 bases lying between them. Germline CDR1 and CDR2: LNHDA and SQIVND (reference sequence). The CDR3 DNA follows: TGTGCCAGTAGTATGAGGCTAATAAATGAGCAGTTCTTC. It specifies CASSMRLINEQFF.

This rearrangement joins TRBV4-3 to TRBJ2-2, with 9 bases aligning to TRBD2. Germline assignment: CDR1 LGHNA and CDR2 YSLEER. Trimming at V came to 3 bases and at J to 2 bases, leaving 4 bases not matched to a gene. The CDR3 is 16 residues long. CDR3 DNA sequence: TGCGCCAGCAGCCACGTAGCGGGAGTAAACACCGGGGAGCTGTTTTTT. As protein: CASSHVAGVNTGELFF.

This sequence joins TRBV5-5 and TRBJ2-7; 9 nucleotides line up with TRBD1. Germline lookup yields CDR1 SGHKS and CDR2 YYEKEE (reference sequence). The ends lost 0 bases at V and 4 bases at J; junction bases unmatched: 5. This CDR3 is built from 15 residues. CDR3 loop: CASSLAAGTGYEQYF. As DNA, the CDR3 is TGTGCCAGCAGCTTGGCGGCCGGGACAGGGTACGAGCAGTACTTC.

This clone was found once. The chain is built from TRBV20-1 and TRBJ2-7, with D unclear. Trimming left V 5 bases short and J 2 bases short, with 7 bases between. The CDR3 spans 11 residues. CDR1 is DFQATT, CDR2 SNEGSKA, per germline (reference sequence). For the CDR3, the DNA is TGCAGTGCTGTGAGTCCCTACGAGCAGTACTTC. The encoded protein is CSAVSPYEQYF.

V usage is TRBV10-3 and J usage is TRBJ1-2; perhaps TRBD1 as D (5 bases). Germline V lookup: CDR1 ENHRY, CDR2 SYGVKD. The CDR3 spans 15 residues. The V gene lost 1 base and the J gene lost 10 bases, with 19 bases spanning the gap. This chain's CDR3 is CAISELGLVSEVYTF. The CDR3 nucleotides are TGTGCCATCAGTGAGTTGGGACTGGTCTCCGAGGTCTACACCTTC.

V gene TRBV5-1 combines with J gene TRBJ1-3; D not certain. The CDR3 totals 17 residues. Germline V CDR1 and CDR2: SGHRS, YFSETQ. The V end lost 1 base, the J end lost 9 bases, and 23 bases lay between the germline ends. CDR3 nucleotide sequence: TGCGCCAGCAGCTTGCAGTTACTGAGCTCTCTGGAAGGCACCATATATTTT. Translated: CASSLQLLSSLEGTIYF.

The CDR3 nucleotides read TGTGCCAGCAGCCCGCAGAGGGGCACCGGGGAGCTGTTTTTT. This encodes CASSPQRGTGELFF. This chain connects TRBV11-2 to TRBJ2-2; possibly TRBD1 or TRBD2 for D (5 bases each). Germline CDR1 and CDR2: SGHAT and FQNNGV. The CDR3 runs to 14 residues. V lost 5 bases, J lost 4 bases, and 11 bases lay in between.

Turning to this clone: The junction and the germline gene differ at one end; a read error may be behind it. CDR3 sequence: CASSLGANSGELFF. Here the CDR3 DNA reads TGTGCCAGCAGCTTAGGTGCCAACAGCGGGGAGCTGTTTTTT. This rearrangement joins TRBV7-9 to TRBJ2-2; D gene uncertain. Germline V gene lookup returns CDR1 SEHNR and CDR2 FQNEAQ (reference sequence). The CDR3 sequence is 14 residues long.

Points on this clone: The same CDR3 also results from other DNA sequences found in this sample. The chain combines TRBV5-1 with TRBJ1-1, with TRBD1 matching 8 bases. CDR1 SGHRS and CDR2 YFSETQ come from the germline V gene. The length of the CDR3 is 14 residues. The junction had 2 bases not matched to a gene; V was cut back by 1 base and J by 3 bases. CDR3 sequence: CASSLQGADTEAFF. The CDR3 nucleotides are TGCGCCAGCAGCTTGCAGGGGGCCGACACTGAAGCTTTCTTT.

The rearrangement links TRBV5-1 to TRBJ2-2; 8 bases are shared with TRBD1. After removal of 5 bases from V and 5 bases from J, the junction contained 5 bases not matched to a gene. Germline values: CDR1 SGHRS, CDR2 YFSETQ. The CDR3 is 14 amino acids. The DNA of the CDR3 is TGCGCCAGCAGGGACAGGGAGTCAACCGGGGAGCTGTTTTTT. As protein: CASRDRESTGELFF.

The chain has TRBV7-2 and TRBJ2-3; 9 nucleotides line up with TRBD2. Germline trimming cut 5 bases from V and 5 bases from J; bases unmatched to any gene: 8. There are 15 residues in the CDR3. Germline assignment: CDR1 SGHTA and CDR2 FQGNSA. CDR3 loop: CASSRIAGAGDTQYF. The CDR3 DNA sequence: TGTGCCAGCAGCCGGATAGCGGGAGCTGGAGATACGCAGTATTTT.

In its sample, this clone was seen once. This sequence joins TRBV9 and TRBJ2-2; D call uncertain. The length of the CDR3 is 12 residues. Germline values: CDR1 SGDLS, CDR2 YYNGEE. Trimming removed 1 base from V and 7 bases from J, with 5 bases in between. The CDR3 region is CASSVWDGELFF. CDR3 in DNA: TGTGCCAGCAGCGTATGGGACGGGGAGCTGTTTTTT.

This chain uses TRBV7-2 with TRBJ2-5; TRBD2 aligns across 13 bases. The CDR3 sequence is 15 residues long. Germline V CDR1 and CDR2: SGHTA, FQGNSA. The trim removed 3 bases at V and 5 bases at J, leaving 3 bases unmatched. CDR3 DNA: TGTGCCAGCAGCTTGCGGACTAGCGGGAGTGAGACCCAGTACTTC. It yields the protein CASSLRTSGSETQYF.

V is TRBV28 and J is TRBJ1-4; a possible D gene is TRBD1 (5 bases). Between the trimmed V and J ends, which lost 6 bases and 0 bases, there was a span of 14 bases. The CDR3 totals 16 residues. CDR1 and CDR2 (germline): MDHEN, SYDVKM. DNA of the CDR3: TGTGCCAGCAGCCCGGGGGGGGGTGCAACTAATGAAAAACTGTTTTTT. Amino acids: CASSPGGGATNEKLFF. Looking up the rest from reference TRBV28 and TRBJ1-4 gives the full variable domain: DVKVTQSSRYLVKRTGEKVFLECVQDMDHENMFWYRQDPGLGLRLIYFSYDVKMKEKGDIPEGYSVSREKKERFSLILESASTNQTSMYLCASSPGGGATNEKLFFGSGTQLSVL.

The chain joins TRBV19 to TRBJ2-7; perhaps TRBD1 as D (6 bases). Germline values: CDR1 LNHDA, CDR2 SQIVND (reference sequence). The CDR3 has 12 residues. With 8 bases removed from V and 2 bases from J, the gap between germline ends came to 10 bases. CDR3 coding DNA: TGTGCCAGTTCGGGACAACCCTACGAGCAGTACTTC. Translation: CASSGQPYEQYF.

The chain carries TRBV2 and TRBJ1-1, with D maybe TRBD1 (5 bases). Trimming shortened V by 6 bases and J by 4 bases, and 12 bases separated the two germline ends. The CDR3 consists of 13 residues. Germline V gene data show CDR1 as SNHLY and CDR2 as FYNNEI. CDR3 DNA: TGTGCCAGCAGAGGGGACTTTGGCACTGAAGCTTTCTTT. Amino acid sequence: CASRGDFGTEAFF.

The chain employs TRBV30 and TRBJ2-7; D ambiguous. V gave up 2 bases and J gave up 0 bases, with 14 bases separating them. The germline V gene has CDR1 GTSNPN and CDR2 SVGIG (reference sequence). This CDR3 is built from 15 residues. CDR3 DNA: TGTGCCTGGAGTTTGGAAGCAACTCCCTCCTACGAGCAGTACTTC. Translating it yields CAWSLEATPSYEQYF.

The table lists this clone with a count of one. Here the CDR3 reads CASSPLDRGFFYNEQFF. As DNA, the CDR3 is TGTGCCAGCTCACCACTCGACAGGGGGTTTTTCTACAATGAGCAGTTCTTC. This rearrangement joins TRBV18 to TRBJ2-1, with TRBD1 identical over 9 bases. From germline, CDR1 is KGHSH and CDR2 LQKENI. This CDR3 comprises 17 residues. The J segment lost 3 bases and the V segment lost 1 base, leaving 7 bases of the junction unmatched.

CDR3 coding DNA: TGTGCCAGCAGCTTCCGGGCCATGCCGCCCAAGACCCAGTACTTC. It is translated as CASSFRAMPPKTQYF. This sequence joins TRBV13 and TRBJ2-5; D is ambiguous. Between the trimmed V and J ends, which lost 3 bases and 6 bases, there was a span of 17 bases. Germline V lookup: CDR1 PRHDT, CDR2 FYEKMQ (reference sequence). This CDR3 is built from 15 residues.

The V gene is TRBV6-5, the J gene TRBJ1-5, with D perhaps matching TRBD1 (5 bases). The CDR3 sequence is 12 residues long. The germline gives CDR1 MNHEY, CDR2 SVGAGI. The V gene lost 6 bases and the J gene lost 7 bases, with 10 bases spanning the gap. The CDR3 DNA is TGTGCCAGCAGCAGGGATGGACAGCCCCAGCATTTT. Residues: CASSRDGQPQHF.

In regard to this clone: Other DNA variants within this sample encode the same CDR3. The chain couples TRBV2 to TRBJ1-5; 8 bases match TRBD1. With 3 bases clipped from V and 4 bases from J, the junction kept 2 bases outside the gene matches. Germline V lookup: CDR1 SNHLY, CDR2 FYNNEI. CDR3 length equals 14 residues. For the CDR3, the DNA is TGTGCCAGCAGTGAGGGACAGGTAAATCAGCCCCAGCATTTT. Protein product: CASSEGQVNQPQHF.

V and J are TRBV7-9 and TRBJ2-5, with D perhaps matching TRBD1 or TRBD2 (5 bases each). The DNA end is more similar to TRBJ2-7, so the J call may be wrong. Germline V gene sequence: CDR1 SEHNR, CDR2 FQNEAQ (reference sequence). The CDR3 is 16 amino acids. For the CDR3, the DNA is TGTGCCAGCAGCGCCGGGACCCCACCGGCTTTCTACGAGCAGTACTTC. This translates into CASSAGTPPAFYEQYF.